Each of the 27 T cell receptor beta chains below was sequenced from the same sample in a study of lymphopenia after photon versus proton radiotherapy. Clones were read by immunoSEQ multiplex PCR, and TCRdb kept only the in-frame ones, dropping some. The sample contains 37,000 or so clones, 70% to 90% of which appear only once. This specimen consisted of peripheral blood, obtained from a patient treated with photon-based radiotherapy. The source of these receptors is a man between 45 and 60 years old with gastric cancer.

The chain links TRBV12-5 to TRBJ2-1; TRBD2 is a possible D gene (5 bases). The CDR3 loop spans 16 amino acids. Trimming took off 0 bases at V and 5 bases at J, with 14 bases between the two ends. CDR1 LGHNT and CDR2 FRNRAP come from the germline V gene. The CDR3 loop reads CASGLVFFGENNEQFF. In DNA form, the CDR3 reads TGTGCTAGTGGTTTGGTATTTTTTGGGGAGAACAATGAGCAGTTCTTC.

This chain uses TRBV4-3 with TRBJ2-1; TRBD2 matches at 7 bases. V dropped 1 base and J dropped 7; count of bases not matched to a gene: 7. Per germline, CDR1 LGHNA and CDR2 YSLEER. The CDR3 totals 15 residues. The CDR3 region is CASSQGSGRGNEQFF. CDR3 DNA sequence: TGCGCCAGCAGCCAAGGGTCAGGGAGGGGAAATGAGCAGTTCTTC.

The chain joins TRBV11-3 to TRBJ2-3, with D perhaps given as TRBD1 or TRBD2 (5 bases each). This CDR3 comprises 14 residues. Trimming took off 3 bases at V and 5 bases at J, with 12 bases between the two ends. CDR1 is SGHNT and CDR2 is YENEEA in the germline V gene. The CDR3 DNA is TGTGCCAGCAGCTTGGACGGGGCAGGAGATACGCAGTATTTT. Translation: CASSLDGAGDTQYF.

The rearrangement joins TRBV4-1 to TRBJ1-2; tentative D call: TRBD1 (5 bases). The CDR3 extends over 17 amino acids. V was shortened by 4 bases and J by 1 base, with 19 bases between the two germline ends. The germline gives CDR1 MGHRA, CDR2 YSYEKL. CDR3 nucleotides: TGCGCCAGCAGCCTCAGTCGTCAGGGAGGGAATAACTATGGCTACACCTTC. The encoded protein is CASSLSRQGGNNYGYTF.

The CDR3 region has the DNA TGTGCCAGCAGTCCGCGGACAGGGGCCCTCGGTGGCTACACCTTC. Translation: CASSPRTGALGGYTF. The chain links TRBV27 to TRBJ1-2, with 9 bases aligning to TRBD1. The CDR3 contains 15 residues. Germline CDR1 reads MNHEY; CDR2 reads SMNVEV (reference sequence). Unmatched junction bases numbered 11, after V lost 5 bases and J lost 7 bases.

The V call is TRBV10-2, the J call TRBJ1-1; the D is unclear. The CDR3 runs 13 residues. V was pared by 7 bases and J by 5 bases, with 14 bases between. The germline V gene has CDR1 WSHSY and CDR2 SAAADI. CDR3 amino acids: CASNPGTVTEAFF. As DNA, the CDR3 is TGCGCCAGCAATCCGGGCACGGTGACTGAAGCTTTCTTT.

This clone has only a few counts. The chain combines TRBV7-9 with TRBJ2-7; D uncertain. The CDR3 has 13 residues. CDR1 and CDR2 (germline): SEHNR, FQNEAQ (reference sequence). Trimming cost V 8 bases and J 0 bases, with 11 bases left between them. The CDR3 spells CASQGRSSYEQYF. CDR3 nucleotides: TGTGCCAGCCAAGGACGGTCCTCCTACGAGCAGTACTTC. Based on the CDR3 plus reference TRBV7-9 and TRBJ2-7, the full variable domain is DTGVSQNPRHKITKRGQNVTFRCDPISEHNRLYWYRQTLGQGPEFLTYFQNEAQLEKSRLLSDRFSAERPKGSFSTLEIQRTEQGDSAMYLCASQGRSSYEQYFGPGTRLTVT.

This clone has a handful of counts. The rearrangement links TRBV4-1 to TRBJ1-4, with a possible D match to TRBD1 (6 bases). V was shortened by 4 bases and J by 8 bases, with 8 bases between the two germline ends. From germline, CDR1 is MGHRA and CDR2 YSYEKL. This CDR3 spans 12 amino acids. Here the CDR3 reads CASSPGQEKLFF. The CDR3 DNA reads as TGCGCCAGCAGCCCCGGACAGGAAAAACTGTTTTTT.

V and J are TRBV18 and TRBJ1-2, with 8 bases aligning to TRBD1. The ends lost 3 bases at V and 8 bases at J; junction bases unmatched: 5. Germline CDR1 KGHSH, CDR2 LQKENI. The CDR3 has 13 residues. The CDR3 reads CASSPGTGWGYTF. The CDR3 DNA reads TGTGCCAGCTCACCCGGGACAGGATGGGGCTACACCTTC.

V usage is TRBV21-1 and J usage is TRBJ2-5. TRBV21-1 is classified as a pseudogene. The CDR3 spans 8 residues. CDR3 DNA: TGTGCCAGCAGCAAGGACTACTTC. It yields the protein CASSKDYF.

The chain carries TRBV18 and TRBJ2-7; 7 bases align to TRBD1. The V segment lost 3 bases and the J segment 4 bases; nucleotides outside the gene matches: 12. Germline assignment: CDR1 KGHSH and CDR2 LQKENI. The CDR3 consists of 16 residues. CDR3 nucleotide sequence: TGTGCCAGCTCACCGGCACCGGGACAGAACTTTTACGAGCAGTACTTC. This gives the protein CASSPAPGQNFYEQYF.

This rearrangement joins TRBV4-1 to TRBJ1-2; 7 bases are a match to TRBD1. The CDR3 is made up of 16 amino acids. Per germline, CDR1 MGHRA and CDR2 YSYEKL. Trimming removed 1 base from V and 6 bases from J; junction bases left unmatched: 11. CDR3 sequence reads: CASSQVYIDREDGYTF. CDR3 nucleotide sequence: TGCGCCAGCAGCCAAGTATACATAGACAGGGAAGATGGCTACACCTTC.

This clone was recorded only once. This chain connects TRBV7-8 to TRBJ2-7, with 14 positions matching TRBD2. Germline V gene sequence: CDR1 SGHVS, CDR2 FQNEAQ. Trimming at V came to 2 bases and at J to 9 bases, leaving 9 bases not matched to a gene. This CDR3 contains 16 residues. CDR3 loop: CASSLSRTSGGSGQYF. CDR3 DNA sequence: TGTGCCAGCAGCTTATCAAGGACTAGCGGGGGGTCGGGGCAGTACTTC.

This chain links TRBV5-8 with TRBJ2-5, with 7 positions matching TRBD2. Germline CDR1 is SGHTS and CDR2 is YDEGEE. The CDR3 is 16 amino acids. The junction had 10 bases not matched to a gene; V was cut back by 0 bases and J by 5 bases. CDR3 protein: CASSLGLARIGETQYF. In DNA, the CDR3 is TGTGCCAGCAGCTTGGGACTAGCAAGGATCGGGGAGACCCAGTACTTC.

Only a few counts were recorded for this clone. The J gene is TRBJ1-3, the V gene TRBV5-1, with D unclear. The germline V gene has CDR1 SGHRS and CDR2 YFSETQ. The CDR3 spans 15 residues. Deletions cut 6 bases from V and 0 bases from J, with 13 bases between. The DNA for the CDR3 is TGCGCCAGCAAATACAGCGGATTCTCTGGAAACACCATATATTTT. Its translation is CASKYSGFSGNTIYF.

The chain links TRBV6-1 to TRBJ1-5; 10 nucleotides agree with TRBD1. V gave up 1 base and J gave up 1 base; unmatched junction bases: 10. Germline-derived CDR1 and CDR2 are MNHNS and SASEGT. The CDR3 contains 19 residues. This chain's CDR3 is CASSEVGWTGGLSNQPQHF. As DNA, the CDR3 is TGTGCCAGCAGTGAAGTAGGTTGGACAGGGGGTTTGAGCAATCAGCCCCAGCATTTT.

The chain employs TRBV9 and TRBJ2-1; the match to TRBD2 covers 9 bases. The V and J ends lost 0 bases and 6 bases, in that order; junction bases with no gene match: 10. CDR3 length: 17 amino acids. The germline CDR1 and CDR2 sequences are SGDLS and YYNGEE. The CDR3: CASSVAQGTSTLNEQFF. In nucleotides, the CDR3 is TGTGCCAGCAGCGTAGCCCAAGGGACTAGCACGCTCAATGAGCAGTTCTTC.

This rearrangement joins TRBV9 to TRBJ2-7; the D is unclear. V was shortened by 0 bases and J by 0 bases, with 10 bases between the two germline ends. The germline V gene encodes CDR1 SGDLS and CDR2 YYNGEE. CDR3 length equals 15 residues. CDR3 loop: CASSVDPGRSYEQYF. CDR3 DNA: TGTGCCAGCAGCGTAGATCCCGGACGCTCCTACGAGCAGTACTTC.

The V call is TRBV4-1, the J call TRBJ2-1, with 9 positions matching TRBD2. The ends lost 1 base at V and 9 bases at J; junction bases unmatched: 10. Germline V gene data show CDR1 as MGHRA and CDR2 as YSYEKL. This CDR3 comprises 16 residues. The CDR3 DNA sequence: TGCGCCAGCAGCCAAGTTTTTAGCGGGAGAGGGGTTGAGCAGTTCTTC. Amino acids: CASSQVFSGRGVEQFF.

This rearrangement joins TRBV18 to TRBJ1-5, with D perhaps TRBD1 (6 bases). Looked up from germline, CDR1 is KGHSH and CDR2 is LQKENI. Trimming stripped 3 bases from V and 1 base from J, with 10 bases between. The CDR3 is 15 amino acids. This chain's CDR3 is CASSPPGQSNQPQHF. Written as DNA, the CDR3 is TGTGCCAGCTCACCCCCGGGACAAAGCAATCAGCCCCAGCATTTT.

The CDR3 loop reads CASSSPSQETQYF. The CDR3 DNA sequence: TGTGCCAGCAGCTCCCCCTCCCAAGAGACCCAGTACTTC. V gene TRBV11-1 combines with J gene TRBJ2-5; D is ambiguous. There are 13 residues in the CDR3. The germline V gene has CDR1 SGHAT and CDR2 FQDESV (reference sequence). Trimming removed 4 bases from V and 1 base from J, with 7 bases in between.

The V gene is TRBV28, the J gene TRBJ2-1; maybe TRBD2 (7 bases). This CDR3 has 14 amino acids. Germline CDR1 and CDR2: MDHEN and SYDVKM. V shed 6 bases and J shed 8 bases, with 17 bases lying between them. CDR3 region: CASSLGGANYEQFF. CDR3 in DNA: TGTGCCAGCAGCTTGGGGGGGGCTAATTATGAGCAGTTCTTC.

V and J are TRBV14 and TRBJ2-7; TRBD1 agrees at 10 bases. This CDR3 spans 14 amino acids. The germline V gene has CDR1 SGHDN and CDR2 FVKESK. The J segment lost 2 bases and the V segment lost 5 bases, leaving 3 bases of the junction unmatched. CDR3 amino acids: CASSKGTGAYEQYF. The CDR3 nucleotides read TGTGCCAGCAGCAAAGGGACAGGGGCCTACGAGCAGTACTTC.

The chain links TRBV5-4 to TRBJ2-3, with D unresolved. With 4 bases removed from V and 0 bases from J, the gap between germline ends came to 27 bases. Germline CDR1 and CDR2: SGHNT and YYREEE (reference sequence). The CDR3 runs 20 residues. The CDR3 here is CASSLNRAETAYSSTDTQYF. The CDR3 nucleotides are TGTGCCAGCAGCCTCAATAGGGCGGAGACGGCATATTCTAGCACAGATACGCAGTATTTT.

The chain recombines TRBV2 with TRBJ2-5, with 8 bases aligning to TRBD2. CDR3 length: 16 amino acids. The ends lost 8 bases at V and 4 bases at J; junction bases unmatched: 15. CDR1 and CDR2 (germline): SNHLY, FYNNEI. The CDR3: CASCDFLSGGVETQYF. The CDR3 DNA reads TGTGCCAGCTGCGACTTTCTTTCGGGAGGGGTAGAGACCCAGTACTTC. The variable domain in full, with the rest retrieved from reference TRBV2 and TRBJ2-5, is EPEVTQTPSHQVTQMGQEVILRCVPISNHLYFYWYRQILGQKVEFLVSFYNNEISEKSEIFDDQFSVERPDGSNFTLKIRSTKLEDSAMYFCASCDFLSGGVETQYFGPGTRLLVL.

The chain employs TRBV6-1 and TRBJ1-1; D unclear. Looked up from germline, CDR1 is MNHNS and CDR2 is SASEGT. The CDR3 covers 14 residues. Trimming took off 10 bases at V and 3 bases at J, with 18 bases between the two ends. The chain's CDR3 is CATRRGGEDTEAFF. Written as DNA, the CDR3 is TGTGCCACCCGCCGGGGTGGGGAAGACACTGAAGCTTTCTTT.

The sample holds one count of this clone. The J gene is TRBJ1-5, the V gene TRBV2; 11 nucleotides align to TRBD1. The germline CDR1 and CDR2 sequences are SNHLY and FYNNEI. Unmatched junction bases numbered 4, after V lost 6 bases and J lost 3 bases. CDR3 length: 15 amino acids. Here the CDR3 reads CASSTGQGDNQPQHF. For the CDR3, the DNA is TGTGCCAGCAGCACGGGACAGGGGGACAATCAGCCCCAGCATTTT.